What follows are 18 T cell receptor beta chains derived from one specimen sequenced in a study of a mutant IDH1 vaccine in newly diagnosed glioma. These receptors' antigens are unknown. Time point defined: week 35, safety follow-up. The study gave 300 ug of mutant IDH1 20-mer peptide per vaccine dose, with topical imiquimod. Here immunoSEQ multiplex PCR was the method, and the copy in TCRdb shows in-frame clones only, minus some. The table shows around 69,000 clones, with around 87% occurring only once. The sample here was PBMCs, taken from a glioma patient whose treatment included an IDH1 peptide vaccine. The receptors were gathered from a man aged 25 to 45 with glioma.

V usage is TRBV11-2 and J usage is TRBJ2-1; D ambiguous. With 0 bases removed from V and 8 bases from J, the gap between germline ends came to 14 bases. The CDR3 is 15 amino acids. The germline V gene encodes CDR1 SGHAT and CDR2 FQNNGV. CDR3 in amino acids: CASSLEGSPLYEQFF. CDR3 in DNA: TGTGCCAGCAGCTTAGAAGGCAGCCCCTTGTATGAGCAGTTCTTC. Looking up the rest from reference TRBV11-2 and TRBJ2-1 gives the full variable domain: EAGVAQSPRYKIIEKRQSVAFWCNPISGHATLYWYQQILGQGPKLLIQFQNNGVVDDSQLPKDRFSAERLKGVDSTLKIQPAKLEDSAVYLCASSLEGSPLYEQFFGPGTRLTVL.

The chain links TRBV25-1 to TRBJ1-6, with D unclear. Deletions cut 5 bases from V and 0 bases from J, with 5 bases between. Germline CDR1 and CDR2: MGHDK and SYGVNS. The CDR3 totals 14 residues. CDR3 residues: CASSLVSYNSPLHF. The CDR3 bases are TGTGCCAGCAGTCTGGTCTCCTATAATTCACCCCTCCACTTT.

The V call is TRBV14, the J call TRBJ1-3; D gene ambiguous. The germline gives CDR1 SGHDN, CDR2 FVKESK. V was pared by 3 bases and J by 5 bases, with 2 bases between. This CDR3 comprises 11 residues. The CDR3 bases are TGTGCCAGCAGCCAGAGAAACACCATATATTTT. Residues: CASSQRNTIYF.

The rearrangement uses TRBV7-6 and TRBJ1-1; D uncertain. V lost 1 base, J lost 3 bases, and 9 bases lay in between. Germline lookup yields CDR1 SGHVS and CDR2 FNYEAQ. The CDR3 consists of 14 residues. The CDR3 reads CASSLVDGHTEAFF. The CDR3 coding sequence is TGTGCCAGCAGCTTAGTTGATGGGCACACTGAAGCTTTCTTT.

The rearrangement joins TRBV6-6 to TRBJ2-2, with 8 bases aligning to TRBD2. The length of the CDR3 is 16 residues. With 2 bases clipped from V and 7 bases from J, the junction kept 9 bases outside the gene matches. Germline-derived CDR1 and CDR2 are MNHNY and SVGAGI (reference sequence). CDR3 coding DNA: TGTGCCAGCAGTTACCGCACGGGGGGGCTTAACGGGGAGCTGTTTTTT. Translated: CASSYRTGGLNGELFF.

This clone was seen only a few times. The CDR3 nucleotides are TGTGCCAGCAGTTCGTCAGGGGAGGCTGAAGCTTTCTTT. This codes for CASSSSGEAEAFF. The rearrangement joins TRBV28 to TRBJ1-1; TRBD1 is a possible D gene (6 bases). The CDR3 loop spans 13 amino acids. Germline values: CDR1 MDHEN, CDR2 SYDVKM. Between the trimmed V and J ends, which lost 4 bases and 6 bases, there was a span of 12 bases.

The chain has TRBV29-1 and TRBJ1-4, with 8 nucleotides matching TRBD1. This CDR3 is 15 amino acids long. Germline CDR1 and CDR2: SQVTM and ANQGSEA. Germline trimming cut 0 bases from V and 8 bases from J; bases unmatched to any gene: 8. CDR3 nucleotide sequence: TGCAGCGTTGAAGACTTCGACAGGGGACACGAAAAACTGTTTTTT. Its protein product is CSVEDFDRGHEKLFF. Full variable domain (missing parts from reference TRBV29-1 and TRBJ1-4): SAVISQKPSRDICQRGTSLTIQCQVDSQVTMMFWYRQQPGQSLTLIATANQGSEATYESGFVIDKFPISRPNLTFSTLTVSNMSPEDSSIYLCSVEDFDRGHEKLFFGSGTQLSVL.

This chain connects TRBV7-9 to TRBJ2-1; D not resolved. V was pared by 3 bases and J by 8 bases, with 17 bases between. CDR3 size: 15 residues. CDR1 is SEHNR, CDR2 FQNEAQ, per germline (reference sequence). CDR3 sequence: CASSFPEKLRDEQFF. The CDR3 nucleotides read TGTGCCAGCAGCTTCCCGGAAAAATTAAGGGATGAGCAGTTCTTC.

The chain carries TRBV18 and TRBJ1-3, with unresolved D. The CDR3 runs to 14 residues. CDR1 and CDR2 (germline): KGHSH, LQKENI. Trimming pared 0 bases from V and 5 bases from J, leaving 8 bases between. The CDR3 protein is CASSPPELRNTIYF. The CDR3 DNA sequence: TGTGCCAGCTCACCACCCGAGTTAAGAAACACCATATATTTT. The whole variable domain, filled in from reference TRBV18 and TRBJ1-3, reads NAGVMQNPRHLVRRRGQEARLRCSPMKGHSHVYWYRQLPEEGLKFMVYLQKENIIDESGMPKERFSAEFPKEGPSILRIQQVVRGDSAAYFCASSPPELRNTIYFGEGSWLTVV.

This chain joins TRBV5-6 and TRBJ1-2; TRBD1 matches 9 bases. CDR3 length equals 16 residues. Trimming cost V 0 bases and J 2 bases; bases outside gene matches: 5. Per germline, CDR1 SGHDT and CDR2 YYEEEE. In DNA form, the CDR3 reads TGTGCCAGCAGCTTGGGGGGGACAGGGCCGAACTATGGCTACACCTTC. This sequence encodes CASSLGGTGPNYGYTF. Together with reference TRBV5-6 and TRBJ1-2, the CDR3 gives the full variable domain: DAGVTQSPTHLIKTRGQQVTLRCSPKSGHDTVSWYQQALGQGPQFIFQYYEEEERQRGNFPDRFSGHQFPNYSSELNVNALLLGDSALYLCASSLGGTGPNYGYTFGSGTRLTVV.

This sequence joins TRBV9 and TRBJ1-5; possibly TRBD1 for D (5 bases). The CDR3 is 15 residues long. The germline gives CDR1 SGDLS, CDR2 YYNGEE. Trimming removed 3 bases from V and 0 bases from J, with 10 bases in between. CDR3 protein: CASSARDNSNQPQHF. The DNA of the CDR3 is TGTGCCAGCAGCGCCAGGGATAATAGCAATCAGCCCCAGCATTTT.

V and J are TRBV5-1 and TRBJ2-5, with a weak D call TRBD2 (5 bases). Per germline, CDR1 SGHRS and CDR2 YFSETQ. V lost 2 bases to trimming and J lost 1 base, with 15 bases between them. The CDR3 runs 16 residues. The CDR3 bases are TGCGCCAGCAGCTTTTTTGGTAGCGCCCTCCAAGAGACCCAGTACTTC. Translation gives CASSFFGSALQETQYF.

This rearrangement joins TRBV9 to TRBJ2-7; D not certain. The CDR3 length is 12 residues. V lost 2 bases to trimming and J lost 4 bases, with 7 bases between them. The V gene's germline CDR1 is SGDLS and CDR2 YYNGEE. The CDR3 bases are TGTGCCAGCAGCGTCGACCAGTACGAGCAGTACTTC. Protein product: CASSVDQYEQYF.

The chain recombines TRBV29-1 with TRBJ2-1; D ambiguous. The CDR3 runs 10 residues. The V end lost 8 bases, the J end lost 4 bases, and 6 bases lay between the germline ends. From germline, CDR1 is SQVTM and CDR2 ANQGSEA. The CDR3 region has the DNA TGCAGCTGGGGATACAATGAGCAGTTCTTC. It yields the protein CSWGYNEQFF.

The chain is built from TRBV21-1 and TRBJ2-5; the table's D call of TRBD2 was not tested on the DNA. TRBV21-1 is a recognized pseudogene. The CDR3 runs to 17 residues. This chain's CDR3 is CASSAPGTSGSQETQYF. Written as DNA, the CDR3 is TGTGCCAGCAGCGCCCCCGGGACTAGCGGGTCCCAAGAGACCCAGTACTTC.

The genes are TRBV7-2 and TRBJ1-1; possible D gene TRBD1, 6 bases. The V gene's germline CDR1 is SGHTA and CDR2 FQGNSA. The V end lost 1 base, the J end lost 8 bases, and 11 bases lay between the germline ends. CDR3 size: 13 residues. CDR3 sequence reads: CASSLEQGSEAFF. CDR3 DNA sequence: TGTGCCAGCAGCTTAGAACAGGGATCCGAAGCTTTCTTT.

Notes on this clone: The same CDR3 also results from other DNA sequences found in this sample. The V and J genes are TRBV18 and TRBJ2-3; 8 bases fit TRBD2. CDR1 and CDR2 (germline): KGHSH, LQKENI. The ends lost 3 bases at V and 6 bases at J; junction bases unmatched: 5. This CDR3 contains 14 residues. CDR3 in amino acids: CASSPLAGSDTQYF. CDR3 nucleotides: TGTGCCAGCTCACCCCTAGCGGGCTCTGATACGCAGTATTTT.

The rearrangement uses TRBV7-9 and TRBJ1-2; D unresolved. The CDR3 extends over 13 amino acids. Germline CDR1 is SEHNR and CDR2 is FQNEAQ (reference sequence). V was pared by 5 bases and J by 8 bases, with 15 bases between. This CDR3 is CASSPPPAVGYTF. In nucleotides, the CDR3 is TGTGCCAGCAGCCCCCCACCGGCAGTAGGCTACACCTTC.